This TCR beta chain was profiled in a study of identical twins. Every one of the donors was a healthy Caucasian. A remark on this clonotype: The antigen is unknown.

Deletions cut 0 bases from V and 14 bases from J, with 18 bases between. The germline V gene has CDR1 LNHNV and CDR2 YYDKDF (reference sequence). The CDR3 has 14 amino acids. TCRdb re-called the 5' RACE reads through MiXCR, storing one row per CDR3 protein. Among 400,000 to 650,000 distinct CDR3 sequences listed, less than 25% were seen once. The study's findings and limits: Researchers caution that invariant MAIT and iNKT cells could partly confound zero-insertion analyses.

The same sample was also used in a study of T cells expressing NK-cell markers. That source reports: Sorted CD3+CD56+NKG2C+, CD3+CD56+NKG2C- and CD3+CD56-NKG2C+ T-cell subsets were beta-chain profiled. These clonotypes additionally ranked first within the CD3+CD56-NKG2C+ fraction of a few donors.

The rearrangement links TRBV15 to TRBJ2-3; D remains ambiguous. Sequenced sample: CD4+ T cells sorted from blood. The receptor was isolated from a woman aged 18-29 years in good health. CDR3 in DNA: TGTGCCACCAGCAGAGATTCCCACGGTTCCGCGAGGTATTTT. Protein product: CATSRDSHGSARYF. Full variable domain (remainder filled in from reference TRBV15 and TRBJ2-3): DAMVIQNPRYQVTQFGKPVTLSCSQTLNHNVMYWYQQKSSQAPKLLFHYYDKDFNNEADTPDNFQSRRPNTSFCFLDIRSPGLGDTAMYLCATSRDSHGSARYFGPGTRLTVL.